Presented here are 16 T cell receptor beta chains from one specimen sequenced in a study of T and B cells in COVID-19 patients. From blood, 250-500 ng of genomic DNA served as TRB template. BIOMED2 TRB-A/B primer pools were used in multiplex TRB PCR. TCRdb independently ran MiXCR on the multiplex PCR reads; one entry per CDR3 protein. Of over 9,000 distinct CDR3 sequences listed, around 29% are singletons. The sequenced material came from blood. All receptors come from a human donor who had recovered from COVID-19.

V and J are TRBV10-3 and TRBJ1-4; possibly TRBD1 for D (6 bases). From germline, CDR1 is ENHRY and CDR2 SYGVKD. The CDR3 runs 13 residues. Trimming stripped 3 bases from V and 7 bases from J, with 9 bases between. Here the CDR3 reads CAISDRGGEKLFF. CDR3 nucleotides: TGTGCCATCAGTGACAGGGGAGGTGAAAAACTGTTTTTT.

A remark on this clonotype: At one boundary the junction diverges from the germline segment, which might be a read error. The rearrangement joins TRBV18 to TRBJ2-6, with 8 bases matching TRBD1. There are 18 residues in the CDR3. Germline values: CDR1 KGHSH, CDR2 LQKENI. The CDR3 here is CASSPPAGGGSWANVLTF. The CDR3 DNA reads TGTGCCAGCTCACCACCGGCAGGGGGCGGCTCTTGGGCCAACGTCCTGACTTTC.

The rearrangement uses TRBV5-5 and TRBJ2-1, with D possibly TRBD1 on 5 matching bases. Germline lookup yields CDR1 SGHKS and CDR2 YYEKEE (reference sequence). The length of the CDR3 is 14 residues. Trimming pared 4 bases from V and 6 bases from J, leaving 14 bases between. The CDR3 here is CASSTLGAGNEQFF. The CDR3 coding sequence is TGTGCCAGCAGCACCCTTGGGGCCGGCAATGAGCAGTTCTTC.

The V and J genes are TRBV18 and TRBJ2-7; a weak D match, TRBD1 (6 bases). The CDR3 is 15 residues long. From germline, CDR1 is KGHSH and CDR2 LQKENI. Trimming took off 0 bases at V and 0 bases at J, with 9 bases between the two ends. CDR3 region: CASSPPIGGSYEQYF. CDR3 in DNA: TGTGCCAGCTCACCACCGATAGGGGGCTCCTACGAGCAGTACTTC. Full variable domain (outside the CDR3, taken from reference TRBV18 and TRBJ2-7): NAGVMQNPRHLVRRRGQEARLRCSPMKGHSHVYWYRQLPEEGLKFMVYLQKENIIDESGMPKERFSAEFPKEGPSILRIQQVVRGDSAAYFCASSPPIGGSYEQYFGPGTRLTVT.

This clonotype came up a few times. This chain connects TRBV20-1 to TRBJ1-2, with 8 bases matching TRBD1. The length of the CDR3 is 15 residues. The V segment lost 1 base and the J segment 0 bases; nucleotides outside the gene matches: 4. Germline-derived CDR1 and CDR2 are DFQATT and SNEGSKA (reference sequence). The CDR3 coding sequence is TGCAGTGCTAGAGGGGGGACAGGTACTAACTATGGCTACACCTTC. It encodes CSARGGTGTNYGYTF.

V usage is TRBV15 and J usage is TRBJ2-7; no firm D call. Germline V gene data show CDR1 as LNHNV and CDR2 as YYDKDF (reference sequence). Trimming cost V 8 bases and J 2 bases, with 10 bases left between them. This CDR3 comprises 12 residues. The CDR3 region has the DNA TGTGCCACCTCAACCCCCCCCTACGAGCAGTACTTC. Translating gives CATSTPPYEQYF. The full variable domain, with the rest looked up from reference TRBV15 and TRBJ2-7, is DAMVIQNPRYQVTQFGKPVTLSCSQTLNHNVMYWYQQKSSQAPKLLFHYYDKDFNNEADTPDNFQSRRPNTSFCFLDIRSPGLGDTAMYLCATSTPPYEQYFGPGTRLTVT.

Written as DNA, the CDR3 is TGTGCCAGCAGCTTTAAAGAGACCCAGTACTTC. Translating gives CASSFKETQYF. The V gene is TRBV6-2 or TRBV6-3, the J gene TRBJ2-5; D is unclear. The ends were cut back, 6 bases at V and 3 bases at J, with 5 bases in the middle. CDR3 length: 11 residues. The germline V gene has CDR1 MNHEY and CDR2 SVGEGT.

This clonotype was seen only a few times. The chain carries TRBV15 and TRBJ1-2, with TRBD1 matching over 9 bases. This CDR3 contains 12 residues. Germline-derived CDR1 and CDR2 are LNHNV and YYDKDF (reference sequence). Trimming cost V 1 base and J 14 bases; bases outside gene matches: 5. In DNA form, the CDR3 reads TGTGCCACCAGCAGAGGTATCGACAGGGGGACCTTC. Protein: CATSRGIDRGTF.

This clonotype was observed a single time. The rearrangement uses TRBV7-9 and TRBJ2-7, with 8 bases fitting TRBD1. Germline CDR1 and CDR2: SEHNR and FQNEAQ (reference sequence). Germline trimming cut 4 bases from V and 0 bases from J; bases unmatched to any gene: 2. This CDR3 has 14 amino acids. Written as DNA, the CDR3 is TGTGCCAGCAGCTCCGGGACAGGCTCCTACGAGCAGTACTTC. Translating gives CASSSGTGSYEQYF. The whole variable domain, remainder taken from reference TRBV7-9 and TRBJ2-7, is DTGVSQNPRHKITKRGQNVTFRCDPISEHNRLYWYRQTLGQGPEFLTYFQNEAQLEKSRLLSDRFSAERPKGSFSTLEIQRTEQGDSAMYLCASSSGTGSYEQYFGPGTRLTVT.

This clonotype is classed as medium-sized. The rearrangement uses TRBV29-1 and TRBJ1-1; D gene ambiguous. Germline V gene data show CDR1 as SQVTM and CDR2 as ANQGSEA. This CDR3 spans 13 amino acids. V dropped 3 bases and J dropped 4 bases, with 12 bases sitting between them. In DNA form, the CDR3 reads TGCAGCGTTGAGGGCTCCTGGGGCACTGAAGCTTTCTTT. Amino acid sequence: CSVEGSWGTEAFF.

This clonotype was recorded a few times. This chain uses TRBV12-3 or TRBV12-4 with TRBJ2-7, with D perhaps matching TRBD2 (6 bases). The CDR3 runs 14 residues. The V and J ends lost 7 bases and 5 bases respectively, with 18 bases between them. The CDR3 protein is CASTSYGGTHEQYF. CDR3 bases: TGTGCCAGCACCAGCTATGGAGGGACCCACGAGCAGTACTTC.

This clonotype rates as medium-sized. The rearrangement links TRBV19 to TRBJ2-1, with a weak D call TRBD1 (6 bases). The V end lost 9 bases, the J end lost 6 bases, and 15 bases lay between the germline ends. The V gene's germline CDR1 is LNHDA and CDR2 SQIVND (reference sequence). This CDR3 has 13 residues. DNA of the CDR3: TGTGCCAGAAACAGGGTTTATGGCAATGAGCAGTTCTTC. It codes for CARNRVYGNEQFF.

The rearrangement uses TRBV20-1 and TRBJ2-2; either TRBD1 or TRBD2 may fit D (5 bases each). The ends were cut back, 7 bases at V and 6 bases at J, with 18 bases in the middle. Germline CDR1 and CDR2: DFQATT and SNEGSKA (reference sequence). The CDR3 contains 14 residues. In DNA, the CDR3 is TGCAGTGTCCTTCGGGGCGTAGGAGCCGGGGAGCTGTTTTTT. Translating it yields CSVLRGVGAGELFF.

This clonotype occurred a few times. The V gene is TRBV7-6, the J gene TRBJ1-1; D possibly corresponds to TRBD1 (5 bases). V was trimmed by 1 base and J by 1 base, leaving 10 bases between them. CDR3 length: 15 amino acids. Germline values: CDR1 SGHVS, CDR2 FNYEAQ. As DNA, the CDR3 is TGTGCCAGCAGCTTAGAAAGAGGGGCGAACACTGAAGCTTTCTTT. Encoded protein: CASSLERGANTEAFF.

By share, this clonotype ranks as hyperexpanded (1% or more). The V and J genes are TRBV15 and TRBJ2-7, with D perhaps TRBD1 (5 bases). Germline V gene sequence: CDR1 LNHNV, CDR2 YYDKDF (reference sequence). The CDR3 is made up of 17 amino acids. The ends were cut back, 4 bases at V and 3 bases at J, with 22 bases in the middle. CDR3 in DNA: TGTGCCACCAGCACCCAAATCATCACAGGTCCCAACTACGAGCAGTACTTC. Amino acid sequence: CATSTQIITGPNYEQYF.

This clonotype is categorized as medium-sized. The rearrangement uses TRBV19 and TRBJ2-4; 7 bases match TRBD1. Unmatched junction bases numbered 8, after V lost 7 bases and J lost 5 bases. Germline V gene lookup returns CDR1 LNHDA and CDR2 SQIVND (reference sequence). The CDR3 is made up of 14 amino acids. CDR3 amino acids: CASTMTGSENIQYF. CDR3 nucleotide sequence: TGTGCCAGTACTATGACAGGGAGTGAAAACATTCAGTACTTC.